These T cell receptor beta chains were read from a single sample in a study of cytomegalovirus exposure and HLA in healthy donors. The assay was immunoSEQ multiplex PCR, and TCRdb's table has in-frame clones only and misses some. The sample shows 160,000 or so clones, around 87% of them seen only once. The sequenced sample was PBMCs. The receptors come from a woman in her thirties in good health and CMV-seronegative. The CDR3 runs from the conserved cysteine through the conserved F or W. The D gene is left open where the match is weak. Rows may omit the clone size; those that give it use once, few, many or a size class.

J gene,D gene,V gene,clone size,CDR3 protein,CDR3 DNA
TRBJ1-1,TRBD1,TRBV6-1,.,CASGTGENTEAFF,TGTGCCAGCGGAACAGGGGAGAACACTGAAGCTTTCTTT
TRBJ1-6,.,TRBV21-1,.,CASSKVREGACIGTDNSPLHF,TGTGCCAGCAGCAAAGTTCGGGAGGGAGCATGCATAGGGACGGATAATTCACCCCTCCACTTT
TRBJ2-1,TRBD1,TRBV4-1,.,CASSQVQGASYEQFF,TGCGCCAGCAGCCAAGTACAGGGGGCTAGTTATGAGCAGTTCTTC
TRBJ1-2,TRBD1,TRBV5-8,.,CASSLVGQGWGGYTF,TGTGCCAGCAGCTTGGTCGGACAGGGATGGGGCGGCTACACCTTC
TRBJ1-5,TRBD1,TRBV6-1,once,CASNNRDRGQPQHF,TGTGCCAGCAACAACCGGGACAGGGGTCAGCCCCAGCATTTT
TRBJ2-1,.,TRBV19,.,CASSIGASSYNEQFF,TGTGCCAGTAGTATTGGGGCGAGCTCCTACAATGAGCAGTTCTTC
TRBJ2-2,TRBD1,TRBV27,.,CASSLGTVNTGELFF,TGTGCCAGCAGTTTGGGGACAGTGAACACCGGGGAGCTGTTTTTT
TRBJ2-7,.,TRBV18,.,CASSPAGVSSYEQYF,TGTGCCAGCTCACCAGCCGGGGTGAGCTCCTACGAGCAGTACTTC
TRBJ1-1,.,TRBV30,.,CAWSVSDTEAFF,TGTGCCTGGAGTGTATCCGACACTGAAGCTTTCTTT
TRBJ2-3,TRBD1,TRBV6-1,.,CASSERDRGVLLDTQYF,TGTGCCAGCAGTGAAAGGGACAGGGGTGTTCTCCTAGATACGCAGTATTTT
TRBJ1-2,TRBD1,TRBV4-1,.,CASSPNYGQGGNYGYTF,TGCGCCAGCAGCCCGAATTATGGACAGGGAGGAAACTATGGCTACACCTTC
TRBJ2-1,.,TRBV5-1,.,CASNPSDSSYNEQFF,TGCGCCAGCAACCCAAGTGATAGCTCCTACAATGAGCAGTTCTTC
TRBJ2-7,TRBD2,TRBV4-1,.,CASSQDRGGSYEQYF,TGCGCCAGCAGCCAAGATCGGGGGGGATCCTACGAGCAGTACTTC
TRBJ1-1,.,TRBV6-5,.,CASSYSAVSEAFF,TGTGCCAGCAGTTACTCAGCGGTGTCTGAAGCTTTCTTT
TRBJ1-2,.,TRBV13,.,CASSSGDWALYGYTF,TGTGCCAGCAGCTCGGGGGACTGGGCCCTCTATGGCTACACCTTC
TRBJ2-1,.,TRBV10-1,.,CASSESNRGWYEQFF,TGCGCCAGCAGTGAGTCGAACCGGGGGTGGTATGAGCAGTTCTTC
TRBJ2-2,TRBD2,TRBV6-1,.,CASSDTPGLASGELFF,TGTGCCAGCAGTGATACGCCGGGACTAGCCTCCGGGGAGCTGTTTTTT
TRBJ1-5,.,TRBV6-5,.,CASSYSAGNQPQHF,TGTGCCAGCAGTTACTCGGCCGGGAATCAGCCCCAGCATTTT
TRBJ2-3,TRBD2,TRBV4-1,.,CASSQDRGLAGGQDTQYF,TGCGCCAGCAGCCAAGATCGAGGACTAGCGGGGGGGCAAGATACGCAGTATTTT
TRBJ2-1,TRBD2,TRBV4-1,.,CASSQDTGLALFF,TGCGCCAGCAGCCAAGATACCGGACTAGCCCTGTTCTTC
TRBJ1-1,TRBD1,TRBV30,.,CAWRRTGLATEAFF,TGTGCCTGGAGAAGGACAGGGCTAGCCACTGAAGCTTTCTTT
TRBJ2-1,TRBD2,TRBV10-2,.,CATRGLANEQFF,TGCGCCACCCGGGGACTAGCGAATGAGCAGTTCTTC
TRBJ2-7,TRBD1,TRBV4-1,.,CASSQAETGYSYEQYF,TGCGCCAGCAGCCAGGCCGAGACAGGGTACTCCTACGAGCAGTACTTC
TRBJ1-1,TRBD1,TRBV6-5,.,CASSRQGARAFF,TGTGCCAGCAGCCGACAGGGGGCACGGGCTTTCTTT
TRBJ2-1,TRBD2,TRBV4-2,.,CASSRNPSGGSSYNEQFF,TGTGCCAGCAGCCGCAACCCTAGCGGGGGAAGCTCCTACAATGAGCAGTTCTTC
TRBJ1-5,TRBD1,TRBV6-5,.,CASRRQGTNQPQHF,TGTGCCAGCAGAAGACAGGGGACGAACCAGCCCCAGCATTTT
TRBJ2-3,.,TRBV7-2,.,CASSFRGRRQDTQYF,TGTGCCAGCAGCTTCCGGGGAAGGCGTCAAGATACGCAGTATTTT
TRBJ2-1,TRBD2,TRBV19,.,CASNRLAGAPNEQFF,TGTGCCAGTAACCGACTAGCGGGGGCCCCCAATGAGCAGTTCTTC
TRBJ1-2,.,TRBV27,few,CASSLAGGGYTF,TGTGCCAGCAGTTTAGCGGGGGGAGGCTACACCTTC
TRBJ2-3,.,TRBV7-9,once,CASSHPSRADTQYF,TGTGCCAGCAGCCATCCGTCCAGGGCCGATACGCAGTATTTT
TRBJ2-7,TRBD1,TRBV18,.,CASSPGTGDEQYF,TGTGCCAGCTCACCCGGGACAGGGGACGAGCAGTACTTC
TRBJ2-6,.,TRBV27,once,CASSLSVRARSGANVLTF,TGTGCCAGCAGTTTATCGGTCAGGGCACGCTCTGGGGCCAACGTCCTGACTTTC
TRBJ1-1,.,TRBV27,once,CASSFGRSSTEAFF,TGTGCCAGCAGTTTCGGCAGGTCGAGCACTGAAGCTTTCTTT
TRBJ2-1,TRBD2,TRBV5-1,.,CASSSTSGGNNEQFF,TGCGCCAGCAGCTCCACTAGCGGGGGGAACAATGAGCAGTTCTTC
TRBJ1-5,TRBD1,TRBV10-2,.,CASRDRGLQPQHF,TGCGCCAGCAGGGACAGGGGGTTGCAGCCCCAGCATTTT
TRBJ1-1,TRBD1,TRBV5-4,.,CASSGGPRGNGNTEAFF,TGTGCCAGCAGCGGGGGGCCCAGGGGGAACGGGAACACTGAAGCTTTCTTT
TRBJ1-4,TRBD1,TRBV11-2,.,CASRITTGSGEKLFF,TGTGCCAGCAGAATAACGACAGGGTCTGGGGAAAAACTGTTTTTT
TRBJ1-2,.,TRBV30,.,CAWSLSSGFNYGYTF,TGTGCCTGGAGTCTGTCGTCAGGGTTTAACTATGGCTACACCTTC
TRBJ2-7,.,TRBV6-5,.,CASSYSGSSSYEQYF,TGTGCCAGCAGTTACTCAGGATCCTCTAGCTACGAGCAGTACTTC
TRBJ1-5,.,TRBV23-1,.,CASSRFSGRTDVKFSQPQHF,TGCGCCAGCAGTCGATTCTCCGGCCGGACAGACGTAAAATTTAGTCAGCCCCAGCATTTT
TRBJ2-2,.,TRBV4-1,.,CASSQTRILAGELFF,TGCGCCAGCAGCCAAACTAGGATCTTGGCCGGGGAGCTGTTTTTT
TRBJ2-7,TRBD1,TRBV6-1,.,CASSEAQGASYEQYF,TGTGCCAGCAGTGAAGCACAGGGGGCCTCCTACGAGCAGTACTTC
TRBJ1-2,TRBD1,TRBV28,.,CASSRTGVGYTF,TGTGCCAGCAGTCGCACAGGGGTTGGCTACACCTTC
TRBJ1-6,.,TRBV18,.,CASSPLSGGYNSPLHF,TGTGCCAGCTCACCACTCTCTGGCGGCTATAATTCACCCCTCCACTTT
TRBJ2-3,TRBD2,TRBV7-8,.,CASSPGPRTSGRTDTQYF,TGTGCCAGCAGCCCGGGGCCCAGGACTAGCGGCCGCACAGATACGCAGTATTTT
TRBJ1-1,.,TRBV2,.,CASSERGGMTEAFF,TGTGCCAGCAGTGAAAGAGGGGGAATGACTGAAGCTTTCTTT
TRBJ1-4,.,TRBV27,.,CASSPRVGGSKKLFF,TGTGCCAGCAGCCCCAGGGTAGGGGGAAGTAAAAAACTGTTTTTT
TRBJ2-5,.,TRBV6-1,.,CASSVGTRTGPPETQYF,TGTGCCAGCAGTGTTGGAACTAGGACCGGCCCCCCGGAGACCCAGTACTTC
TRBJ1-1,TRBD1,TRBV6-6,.,CASYDRATEAFF,TGTGCCAGCTATGACAGGGCCACTGAAGCTTTCTTT
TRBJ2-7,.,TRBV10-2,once,CASSVNDNEQYF,TGCGCCAGCAGTGTAAATGACAACGAGCAGTACTTC